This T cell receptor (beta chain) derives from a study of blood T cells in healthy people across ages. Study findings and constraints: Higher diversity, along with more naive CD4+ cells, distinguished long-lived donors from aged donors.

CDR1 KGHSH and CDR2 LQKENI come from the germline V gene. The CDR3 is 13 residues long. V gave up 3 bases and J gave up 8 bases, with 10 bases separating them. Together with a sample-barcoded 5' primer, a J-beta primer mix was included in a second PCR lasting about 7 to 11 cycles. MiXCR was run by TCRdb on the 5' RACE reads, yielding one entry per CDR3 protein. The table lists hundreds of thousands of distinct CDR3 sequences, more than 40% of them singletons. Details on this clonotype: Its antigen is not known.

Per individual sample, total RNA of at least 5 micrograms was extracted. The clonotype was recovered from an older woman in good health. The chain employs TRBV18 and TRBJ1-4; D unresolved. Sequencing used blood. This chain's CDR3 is CASSPELREKLFF. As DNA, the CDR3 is TGTGCCAGCTCACCGGAGCTGAGGGAAAAACTGTTTTTT.